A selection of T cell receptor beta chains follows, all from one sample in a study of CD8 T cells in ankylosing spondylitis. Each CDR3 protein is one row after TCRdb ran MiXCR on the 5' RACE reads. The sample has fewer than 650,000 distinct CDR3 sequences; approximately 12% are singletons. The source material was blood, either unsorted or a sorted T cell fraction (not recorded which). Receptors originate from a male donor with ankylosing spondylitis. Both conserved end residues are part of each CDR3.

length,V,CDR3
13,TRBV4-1,CASSQEWEQGAFF
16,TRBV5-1,CASSLGTSGITGELFF
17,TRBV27,CASSLSRGLAAKNIQYF
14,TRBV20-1,CSAGPGQVYQPQHF
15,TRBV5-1,CASSRAPQANTEAFF
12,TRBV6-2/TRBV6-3,CASSSRTGELFF
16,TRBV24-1,CATSSTSGSAPNEQFF
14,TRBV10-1,CASSDWSRTDTQYF
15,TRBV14,CASSQDSGRRYEQYF
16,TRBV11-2,CASSFSLGQGADTQYF
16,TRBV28,CASSPLSGRAPGELFF
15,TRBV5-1,CASSWIAGGDNEQFF
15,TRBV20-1,CSASRLGTGLYEQYF
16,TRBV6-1,CASYLRGRATGTEAFF
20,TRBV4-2,CASSQPTGLAGGINGNEQFF
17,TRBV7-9,CASSSPYRTGVYNEQFF
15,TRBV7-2,CASSPRVAGDNEQFF
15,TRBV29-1,CSVALLGRVETEAFF
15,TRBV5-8,CASSTGQADTGELFF
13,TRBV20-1,CSAREAVNQPQHF
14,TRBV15,CATSRERTQETQYF
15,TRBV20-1,CSAISNVPTTGELFF
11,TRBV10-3,CATASANEQFF
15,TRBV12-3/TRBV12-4,CASSFRIDHNYGYTF
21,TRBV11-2,CASSFGRTGLTNRNSNYGYTF
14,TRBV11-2,CASSLPGGYNEQFF
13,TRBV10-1,CASSETGIYGYTF
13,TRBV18,CASSPSLLGLGDF
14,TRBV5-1,CASRPLAGTDTQYF
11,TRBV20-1,CFPGTFYGYTF
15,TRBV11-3,CASKNRDKYTGELFF
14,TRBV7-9,CASSPQGRWETQYF
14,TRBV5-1,CASSDPGTRGEQYF
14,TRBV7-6,CASSLVGPPDTQYF
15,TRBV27,CASSLAQGMYNEQFF
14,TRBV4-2,CASSRGGQNTEAFF
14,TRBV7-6,CASSARGSNQPQHF
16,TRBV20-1,CSAPLISGSSYNEQFF
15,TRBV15,CATSREGDRYNEQFF
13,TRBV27,CASRRQGLDTQYF
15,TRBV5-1,CASSLDRADNSPLHF
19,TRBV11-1,CASTGGLAGGGPVYNEQFF
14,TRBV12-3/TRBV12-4,CASSVRVPGNEQFF
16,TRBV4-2,CASSQERRGITAEQFF
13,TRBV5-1,CASERGGTGELFF
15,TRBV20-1,CSAETRQGGTDTQYF
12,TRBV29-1,CSSKEGFGEAFF
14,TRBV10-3,CAIRGTGDTGELFF
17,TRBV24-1,CATSDPEGTGSAREQFF
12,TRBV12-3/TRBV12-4,CASSFTRGGYTF
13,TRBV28,CASSFPQGGAQYF
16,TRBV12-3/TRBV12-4,CASSGGGLANTGELFF
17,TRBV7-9,CASSLSLVLAVTGELFF
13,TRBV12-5,CASGFLARGEQFF
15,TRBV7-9,CASSSLGDRESPLHF
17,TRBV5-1,CASSFGQGGSLTDTQYF
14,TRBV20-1,CSAPGLVRKTEAFF
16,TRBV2,CAASGRASGRTDTQYF
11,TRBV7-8,CASTGPGGYTF
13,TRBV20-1,CSASPSVDYGYTF